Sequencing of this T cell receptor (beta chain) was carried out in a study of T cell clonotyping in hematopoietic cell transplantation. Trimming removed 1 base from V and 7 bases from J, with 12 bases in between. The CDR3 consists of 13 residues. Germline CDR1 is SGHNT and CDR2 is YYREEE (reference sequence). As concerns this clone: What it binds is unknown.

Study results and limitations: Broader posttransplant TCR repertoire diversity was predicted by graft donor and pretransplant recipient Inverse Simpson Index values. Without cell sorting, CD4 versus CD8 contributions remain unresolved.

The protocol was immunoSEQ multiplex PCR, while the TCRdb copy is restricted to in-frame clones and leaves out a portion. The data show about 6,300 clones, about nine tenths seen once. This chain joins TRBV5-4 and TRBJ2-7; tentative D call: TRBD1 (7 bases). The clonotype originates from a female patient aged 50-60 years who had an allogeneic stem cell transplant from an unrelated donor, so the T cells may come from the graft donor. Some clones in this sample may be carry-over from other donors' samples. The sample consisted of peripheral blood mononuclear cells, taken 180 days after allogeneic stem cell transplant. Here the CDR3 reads CASSLTGAGEQYF. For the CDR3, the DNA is TGTGCCAGCAGCTTGACAGGGGCGGGGGAGCAGTACTTC.